Below, 16 T cell receptor beta chains from the same sample are listed, as sequenced in a study of blood T cell repertoires in COVID-19. Using immunoSEQ multiplex PCR, the repertoire was profiled, and TCRdb retains in-frame clones only, with some absent. The sample has over 200,000 clones; roughly 80% are singletons. Sequenced sample: peripheral blood. These receptors were collected from a woman aged 70-85 years with active or convalescent COVID-19.

This sequence joins TRBV24-1 and TRBJ2-1, with 8 bases matching TRBD2. The length of the CDR3 is 20 residues. Germline CDR1 and CDR2: KGHDR and SFDVKD. The trim removed 0 bases at V and 4 bases at J, leaving 16 bases unmatched. DNA for the CDR3: TGTGCCACCAGTGATTTGCCCCCGGGACGGAGCGGGAGAGAGTACAATGAGCAGTTCTTC. This encodes CATSDLPPGRSGREYNEQFF.

This chain joins TRBV5-8 and TRBJ1-2; D gene unclear. Germline CDR1 and CDR2: SGHTS and YDEGEE. This CDR3 is built from 14 residues. Trimming shortened V by 4 bases and J by 4 bases, and 14 bases separated the two germline ends. For the CDR3, the DNA is TGTGCCAGCAGCCTACGGGAACCGGGCTATGGCTACACCTTC. Amino acid sequence: CASSLREPGYGYTF.

The DNA for the CDR3 is TGCGCCAGCAGCTTGGAGACAGCCTATGGCTACACCTTC. Translating it yields CASSLETAYGYTF. V and J are TRBV5-1 and TRBJ1-2, with a possible D match to TRBD1 (5 bases). This CDR3 has 13 residues. The V end lost 0 bases, the J end lost 4 bases, and 7 bases lay between the germline ends. Germline V gene lookup returns CDR1 SGHRS and CDR2 YFSETQ.

The chain uses TRBV2 and TRBJ2-5, with a weak D call TRBD1 (5 bases). Germline V gene sequence: CDR1 SNHLY, CDR2 FYNNEI. The CDR3 is 15 amino acids. V dropped 8 bases and J dropped 1 base, with 17 bases sitting between them. CDR3 amino acids: CASDRGQNLQETQYF. CDR3 coding DNA: TGTGCCAGCGACCGAGGACAAAATCTCCAAGAGACCCAGTACTTC.

The rearrangement links TRBV7-2 to TRBJ2-1; D is unclear. Germline CDR1 SGHTA, CDR2 FQGNSA. The CDR3 is made up of 15 amino acids. V was trimmed by 1 base and J by 1 base, leaving 8 bases between them. This CDR3 is CASSLVADSYNEQFF. In DNA, the CDR3 is TGTGCCAGCAGCTTAGTAGCCGATTCCTACAATGAGCAGTTCTTC. Filled out from reference TRBV7-2 and TRBJ2-1, the complete variable domain reads GAGVSQSPSNKVTEKGKDVELRCDPISGHTALYWYRQSLGQGLEFLIYFQGNSAPDKSGLPSDRFSAERTGGSVSTLTIQRTQQEDSAVYLCASSLVADSYNEQFFGPGTRLTVL.

DNA of the CDR3: TGTGCCAGCAGCCGGACGGGATCAAACACTGAAGCTTTCTTT. It codes for CASSRTGSNTEAFF. This sequence joins TRBV7-2 and TRBJ1-1; D is undetermined. Germline loops: CDR1 SGHTA, CDR2 FQGNSA. Between the trimmed V and J ends, which lost 5 bases and 2 bases, there was a span of 12 bases. The CDR3 is made up of 14 amino acids. The variable domain in full, with the rest retrieved from reference TRBV7-2 and TRBJ1-1, is GAGVSQSPSNKVTEKGKDVELRCDPISGHTALYWYRQSLGQGLEFLIYFQGNSAPDKSGLPSDRFSAERTGGSVSTLTIQRTQQEDSAVYLCASSRTGSNTEAFFGQGTRLTVV.

The chain uses TRBV19 and TRBJ1-2; no firm D call. Germline CDR1 reads LNHDA; CDR2 reads SQIVND (reference sequence). The CDR3 is 15 amino acids. With 0 bases removed from V and 7 bases from J, the gap between germline ends came to 15 bases. The CDR3 region is CASSIELRGSAGYTF. The CDR3 DNA follows: TGTGCCAGTAGTATAGAATTGCGGGGTTCGGCTGGCTACACCTTC. Full variable domain (missing parts from reference TRBV19 and TRBJ1-2): DGGITQSPKYLFRKEGQNVTLSCEQNLNHDAMYWYRQDPGQGLRLIYYSQIVNDFQKGDIAEGYSVSREKKESFPLTVTSAQKNPTAFYLCASSIELRGSAGYTFGSGTRLTVV.

The chain joins TRBV28 to TRBJ1-4; 9 positions agree with TRBD1. Germline V gene sequence: CDR1 MDHEN, CDR2 SYDVKM. V shed 6 bases, J shed 5 bases, and the junction held 7 bases outside the gene matches. There are 15 residues in the CDR3. The CDR3 sequence: CASSWTGQGNEKLFF. As DNA, the CDR3 is TGTGCCAGCAGCTGGACGGGACAGGGAAATGAAAAACTGTTTTTT.

J is TRBJ2-3 and V is TRBV19, with a tentative D call TRBD2 (6 bases). Germline CDR1 LNHDA, CDR2 SQIVND (reference sequence). CDR3 size: 18 residues. V lost 4 bases and J 0 bases, leaving 20 bases between the germline ends. CDR3 amino acids: CASSTHYQSGPSTDTQYF. The DNA of the CDR3 is TGTGCCAGTAGTACCCACTATCAGAGCGGGCCCAGCACAGATACGCAGTATTTT.

The V call is TRBV9, the J call TRBJ1-2, with D tentatively TRBD1 (5 bases). The germline V and J ends were trimmed by 0 bases and 4 bases, with 10 bases remaining between them. Germline assignment: CDR1 SGDLS and CDR2 YYNGEE. This CDR3 is built from 14 residues. The chain's CDR3 is CASSVAGDSYGYTF. The CDR3 DNA is TGTGCCAGCAGCGTAGCGGGGGATAGCTATGGCTACACCTTC. The variable domain in full, completed from reference TRBV9 and TRBJ1-2, reads DSGVTQTPKHLITATGQRVTLRCSPRSGDLSVYWYQQSLDQGLQFLIQYYNGEERAKGNILERFSAQQFPDLHSELNLSSLELGDSALYFCASSVAGDSYGYTFGSGTRLTVV.

V is TRBV5-1 and J is TRBJ2-2; 11 bases agree with TRBD2. The length of the CDR3 is 16 residues. The V gene end was trimmed by 4 bases and the J gene end by 6 bases; junction bases not matched to a gene: 8. The germline V gene has CDR1 SGHRS and CDR2 YFSETQ. CDR3 amino acids: CASSPLAGGPSGELFF. The CDR3 DNA reads TGCGCCAGCAGCCCCTTAGCGGGAGGGCCTTCCGGGGAGCTGTTTTTT.

The chain has TRBV7-2 and TRBJ2-2, with D maybe TRBD1 (6 bases). Trimming took off 5 bases at V and 5 bases at J, with 18 bases between the two ends. This CDR3 comprises 16 residues. Germline V CDR1 and CDR2: SGHTA, FQGNSA. The CDR3 DNA follows: TGTGCCAGCAGCATCAGGGGCGCCCCCGTAACCGGGGAGCTGTTTTTT. Translating it yields CASSIRGAPVTGELFF.

This clone was counted only a few times. This sequence joins TRBV5-1 and TRBJ1-1; no reliable D call. This CDR3 is 14 amino acids long. Germline CDR1 and CDR2: SGHRS and YFSETQ. Trimming took 1 base from V and 0 from J, leaving 7 bases between them. CDR3 nucleotide sequence: TGCGCCAGCAGCTTGACCAACATGAACACTGAAGCTTTCTTT. Protein: CASSLTNMNTEAFF. Supplemented by reference TRBV5-1 and TRBJ1-1, the full variable domain reads KAGVTQTPRYLIKTRGQQVTLSCSPISGHRSVSWYQQTPGQGLQFLFEYFSETQRNKGNFPGRFSGRQFSNSRSEMNVSTLELGDSALYLCASSLTNMNTEAFFGQGTRLTVV.

This clone came up once. V usage is TRBV19 and J usage is TRBJ2-3; 11 bases match TRBD2. V trimming: 2 bases; J trimming: 4 bases; junction bases outside the gene matches: 8. This CDR3 is 17 amino acids long. Germline assignment: CDR1 LNHDA and CDR2 SQIVND (reference sequence). DNA of the CDR3: TGTGCCAGTAGTATATCCCTAGCGGGGGGCGGCCCAGATACGCAGTATTTT. Its protein product is CASSISLAGGGPDTQYF.

The chain joins TRBV4-3 to TRBJ2-6; TRBD2 is a possible D gene (5 bases). Per germline, CDR1 LGHNA and CDR2 YSLEER. The CDR3 spans 15 residues. V shed 0 bases and J shed 3 bases, with 6 bases lying between them. DNA for the CDR3: TGCGCCAGCAGCCAAGATCGGGGTGGGGCCAACGTCCTGACTTTC. Amino acid sequence: CASSQDRGGANVLTF.

The chain is built from TRBV7-3 and TRBJ2-7; 10 bases agree with TRBD2. V was clipped by 5 bases and J by 4 bases; unmatched bases: 8. The CDR3 has 15 amino acids. Per germline, CDR1 SGHTA and CDR2 FQGTGA. CDR3 sequence reads: CASSLSPSGGYEQYF. The CDR3 DNA is TGTGCCAGCAGCCTTAGTCCTAGCGGGGGTTACGAGCAGTACTTC.